This entry lists 17 T cell receptor beta chains sequenced from one sample in a study of siplizumab effects on memory and regulatory T cells. The data were produced by immunoSEQ multiplex PCR, yet TCRdb's version contains in-frame clones alone and is incomplete. The sample carries more than 95,000 clones, roughly 91% recorded once. The sequenced sample consisted of CD4+ T cells sorted from blood. All receptors come from a human donor in good health.

The chain combines TRBV6-5 with TRBJ1-2; D may be TRBD1 (5 bases). The germline V and J ends were trimmed by 2 bases and 4 bases, with 8 bases remaining between them. CDR3 size: 13 residues. The germline gives CDR1 MNHEY, CDR2 SVGAGI. CDR3 coding DNA: TGTGCCAGCAGTTACGACAGTATCTATGGCTACACCTTC. It yields the protein CASSYDSIYGYTF.

This sequence joins TRBV6-6 and TRBJ2-7; tentative D call: TRBD1 (8 bases). Germline V CDR1 and CDR2: MNHNY, SVGAGI (reference sequence). This CDR3 is 16 amino acids long. V was clipped by 2 bases and J by 4 bases, with 18 bases between them. The DNA for the CDR3 is TGTGCCAGCAGTTACCCCACACAGGGGGGGGGTTACGAGCAGTACTTC. It encodes CASSYPTQGGGYEQYF.

V usage is TRBV10-2 and J usage is TRBJ2-7; D unresolved. The CDR3 length is 14 residues. CDR1 is WSHSY, CDR2 SAAADI, per germline. The V and J ends lost 1 base and 7 bases respectively, with 14 bases between them. The chain's CDR3 is CASSEWDLPGEQYF. CDR3 DNA: TGCGCCAGCAGTGAGTGGGATTTACCCGGAGAGCAGTACTTC.

V gene TRBV6-6 combines with J gene TRBJ1-5; D remains ambiguous. The CDR3 spans 13 residues. Trimming took off 11 bases at V and 0 bases at J, with 11 bases between the two ends. Germline loops: CDR1 MNHNY, CDR2 SVGAGI (reference sequence). CDR3 sequence (DNA): TGTGCCGCTGACGTCAATAGCAATCAGCCCCAGCATTTT. This translates into CAADVNSNQPQHF.

The chain combines TRBV28 with TRBJ1-2, with D unresolved. CDR3 size: 12 residues. V lost 10 bases and J lost 3, with 12 bases in between. The germline V gene encodes CDR1 MDHEN and CDR2 SYDVKM. The CDR3 DNA follows: TGTGCCACCACGGGCACCCACTATGGCTACACCTTC. It encodes CATTGTHYGYTF.

The J gene is TRBJ2-3, the V gene TRBV7-3; 7 nucleotides align to TRBD2. This CDR3 has 13 residues. Trimming took 5 bases from V and 4 from J; bases not matched to a gene: 3. Germline lookup yields CDR1 SGHTA and CDR2 FQGTGA. The CDR3 region is CASSPGLADTQYF. CDR3 in DNA: TGTGCCAGCAGCCCCGGACTAGCAGATACGCAGTATTTT.

V and J are TRBV27 and TRBJ2-1, with 9 positions matching TRBD2. Germline assignment: CDR1 MNHEY and CDR2 SMNVEV (reference sequence). Trimming at V came to 3 bases and at J to 5 bases, leaving 5 bases not matched to a gene. This CDR3 has 15 residues. The CDR3 is CASSFGGRVNNEQFF. CDR3 DNA: TGTGCCAGCAGTTTTGGCGGGAGGGTCAACAATGAGCAGTTCTTC.

The chain carries TRBV27 and TRBJ1-1, with no clear D. Germline CDR1 and CDR2: MNHEY and SMNVEV (reference sequence). V shed 5 bases and J shed 0 bases, with 7 bases lying between them. The CDR3 contains 13 residues. The CDR3 sequence is CASSSRVNTEAFF. The CDR3, as DNA: TGTGCCAGCAGTAGTCGGGTGAACACTGAAGCTTTCTTT.

The chain's CDR3 is CASSLSGIGTEAFF. The CDR3 nucleotides read TGTGCCAGCAGCTTGTCAGGGATCGGAACTGAAGCTTTCTTT. V usage is TRBV11-3 and J usage is TRBJ1-1; D perhaps matches TRBD1 (5 bases). The CDR3 runs to 14 residues. The V end was cut by 3 bases, the J end by 5 bases, with 13 bases between. In germline, CDR1 is SGHNT, CDR2 YENEEA. Full variable domain (remainder filled in from reference TRBV11-3 and TRBJ1-1): EAGVVQSPRYKIIEKKQPVAFWCNPISGHNTLYWYLQNLGQGPELLIRYENEEAVDDSQLPKDRFSAERLKGVDSTLKIQPAELGDSAVYLCASSLSGIGTEAFFGQGTRLTVV.

This chain connects TRBV2 to TRBJ1-5; no clear D. The CDR3 contains 11 residues. CDR1 and CDR2 from the germline V gene are SNHLY and FYNNEI. Trimming cost V 3 bases and J 6 bases, with 3 bases left between them. The CDR3 region has the DNA TGTGCCAGCAGTGACGGTCAGCCCCAGCATTTT. Amino acids: CASSDGQPQHF.

Only one count was recorded for this clone. V usage is TRBV25-1 and J usage is TRBJ1-2; 10 nucleotides line up with TRBD1. This CDR3 comprises 15 residues. With V trimmed by 5 bases and J by 4 bases, 7 bases remained unmatched. CDR1 and CDR2 from the germline V gene are MGHDK and SYGVNS. CDR3 residues: CASSSLGQGFYGYTF. The CDR3 DNA sequence: TGTGCCAGCAGTTCTTTGGGACAGGGGTTCTATGGCTACACCTTC.

For this clone: The sample has other DNA sequences that encode this CDR3 too. V gene TRBV4-2 combines with J gene TRBJ2-7, with a tentative D call TRBD2 (6 bases). The V end was cut by 4 bases, the J end by 0 bases, with 13 bases between. The CDR3 covers 15 residues. Germline V gene lookup returns CDR1 LGHNA and CDR2 YNFKEQ. This CDR3 is CASSPGAGDSYEQYF. CDR3 coding DNA: TGTGCCAGCAGCCCGGGAGCCGGGGACTCCTACGAGCAGTACTTC.

J is TRBJ2-3 and V is TRBV6-5; either TRBD1 or TRBD2 may fit D (5 bases each). The CDR3 totals 14 residues. With 0 bases removed from V and 8 bases from J, the gap between germline ends came to 12 bases. CDR1 MNHEY and CDR2 SVGAGI come from the germline V gene. CDR3 nucleotide sequence: TGTGCCAGCAGTTACTCGACCGGGGCAGCTACGCAGTATTTT. Translated: CASSYSTGAATQYF.

This clone has a single count. This chain connects TRBV25-1 to TRBJ1-4, with 10 bases that match TRBD1. Germline trimming cut 1 base from V and 4 bases from J; bases unmatched to any gene: 6. The CDR3 sequence is 17 residues long. The germline V gene encodes CDR1 MGHDK and CDR2 SYGVNS. The CDR3 loop reads CASSELGQGEGNEKLFF. CDR3 sequence (DNA): TGTGCCAGCAGTGAATTAGGACAGGGGGAAGGTAATGAAAAACTGTTTTTT.

J is TRBJ2-1 and V is TRBV30; D remains unclear. Germline V CDR1 and CDR2: GTSNPN, SVGIG (reference sequence). V lost 0 bases to trimming and J lost 7 bases, with 7 bases between them. The length of the CDR3 is 12 residues. The CDR3 spells CAWSVKGNEQFF. CDR3 nucleotide sequence: TGTGCCTGGAGTGTTAAGGGAAATGAGCAGTTCTTC.

The chain recombines TRBV30 with TRBJ1-3, with D hard to call. The CDR3 runs 12 residues. Trimming left V 4 bases short and J 3 bases short, with 7 bases between. Germline-derived CDR1 and CDR2 are GTSNPN and SVGIG (reference sequence). CDR3 bases: TGTGCCTGGACTCCGAATGGAAACACCATATATTTT. Amino acids: CAWTPNGNTIYF.

The gene calls are TRBV7-9 and TRBJ2-7; TRBD1 matches at 8 bases. CDR3 length: 16 residues. Germline CDR1 SEHNR, CDR2 FQNEAQ (reference sequence). Unmatched junction bases numbered 9, after V lost 5 bases and J lost 0 bases. CDR3 DNA sequence: TGTGCCAGCAGCCACCGACAGGGGACTTCCTCCTACGAGCAGTACTTC. Protein sequence: CASSHRQGTSSYEQYF.